The clone carrying this T cell receptor beta chain was seen a handful of times. Through a sample-barcoded 5' primer and a J-beta primer mix, a second PCR was run for 7 to 11 cycles. TCRdb fed the 5' RACE reads into MiXCR, producing one record per CDR3 protein. This sample yields around 690,000 distinct CDR3 sequences, of which roughly 53% are seen a single time; around 37% belongs to the top ten. V dropped 0 bases and J dropped 4; count of bases not matched to a gene: 6. Germline V gene data show CDR1 as SGHRS and CDR2 as YFSETQ. CDR3 size: 16 residues. These data come from a study of blood T cells in healthy people across ages. Turning to the study itself: There was about one barcoded beta molecule captured by template switching per two T cells.

Russia was home to the donors, healthy Caucasian individuals aged roughly 6 to 95. The sample, roughly 9.5 milliliters of peripheral blood, was drawn from each donor. Each sample yielded at least 5 micrograms of PBMC total RNA. The material sequenced was blood. The chain is built from TRBV5-1 and TRBJ2-2; TRBD2 aligns across 7 bases. This sequence originates from a man aged 60 to 69 in good health. CDR3 protein: CASSLEGLAATGELFF. CDR3 nucleotides: TGCGCCAGCAGCTTGGAAGGGCTAGCGGCCACCGGGGAGCTGTTTTTT.